The clone carrying this T cell receptor beta chain was recorded at least ten times. Its antigen is still unknown. V shed 1 base, J shed 6 bases, and the junction held 0 bases outside the gene matches. Germline assignment: CDR1 LGHDT and CDR2 YNNKEL (reference sequence). The CDR3 extends over 13 amino acids. The entry originates in a study of early T cells in non-severe SARS-CoV-2 infection. Across the whole study: Unsorted whole blood bulk RNA was sequenced, with unpaired chains.

Tagging with unique molecular identifiers was applied to individual cDNA molecules. TCRdb used MiXCR to reprocess the 5' RACE reads, holding one entry per CDR3 protein. The repertoire holds around 86,000 distinct CDR3 sequences, 14% to 15% seen once, with under 0.75% in the top ten. Whole-study findings and limits: CD4 and private specificities were missed by VDJdb matching, which favored anti-spike CD8 responses.

The origin of this receptor is an adult who was a healthcare worker with PCR-confirmed SARS-CoV-2 infection or an uninfected control (not recorded which). This sequence joins TRBV3-1 and TRBJ2-1, with TRBD2 identical over 7 bases. Source material: whole blood. CDR3 in amino acids: CASSQGTSNEQFF. Written as DNA, the CDR3 is TGTGCCAGCAGCCAAGGGACTAGCAATGAGCAGTTCTTC.